The source of this T cell receptor beta chain is a study of T-cell memory formation after mild COVID-19. Study-level results: Clones contracting day 15 to 85 were balanced CD4/CD8; later expanders leaned CD4+.

About this clonotype: Its antigen is unidentified.

TCRdb redid the calling of the 5' RACE reads with MiXCR, one entry per CDR3 protein. The profile shows about 560,000 distinct CDR3 sequences, around 15% of them singletons. Germline-derived CDR1 and CDR2 are SGHRS and YFSETQ. The CDR3 totals 14 residues. V lost 4 bases and J lost 3, with 14 bases in between. The V gene is TRBV5-1, the J gene TRBJ2-7, with D perhaps TRBD2 (6 bases). The sequence came from an adult woman who had mild COVID-19 (a few samples of this study predate the infection). Cell type and time point are not known. The sequencing input was PBMCs or a T cell subset sorted from them (not recorded which). The CDR3 DNA follows: TGCGCCAGCAGCCCGGGGGTAGGAGGCTACGAGCAGTACTTC. Protein: CASSPGVGGYEQYF.